What follows are 6 T cell receptor beta chains derived from one specimen sequenced in a study of blood T cells in healthy people across ages. It was with a sample-barcoded 5' primer and a J-beta primer mix that a second PCR of about 7 to 12 cycles was run. TCRdb re-called the 5' RACE reads with MiXCR, one entry per CDR3 protein. The table has nearly 800,000 distinct CDR3 sequences, roughly 50% seen once. The material sequenced was blood. The receptors were sampled from a man between 35 and 55 years old in good health.

This clonotype was picked up a small number of times. The chain links TRBV7-2 to TRBJ2-3; D may be TRBD1 or TRBD2 (5 bases each). This CDR3 has 12 amino acids. CDR1 and CDR2 (germline): SGHTA, FQGNSA. V was pared by 7 bases and J by 6 bases, with 11 bases between. The CDR3 nucleotides read TGTGCCAGCACTCTCTGGGGGGATACGCAGTATTTT. It specifies CASTLWGDTQYF.

The chain is built from TRBV10-3 and TRBJ2-5; D may be TRBD1 (5 bases). The J call is doubtful: the DNA matches TRBJ2-7 better. The CDR3 runs 14 residues. Germline assignment: CDR1 ENHRY and CDR2 SYGVKD. As DNA, the CDR3 is TGTGCCATCAGTGTCTCAGGGTTGGCCTACGAGCAGTACTTC. The encoded protein is CAISVSGLAYEQYF.

CDR3 loop: CASSFREYNSPLHF. CDR3 DNA sequence: TGTGCCAGCAGTTTTCGGGAATATAATTCACCCCTCCACTTT. V gene TRBV27 combines with J gene TRBJ1-6, with D uncertain. The CDR3 covers 14 residues. Looked up from germline, CDR1 is MNHEY and CDR2 is SMNVEV (reference sequence). V lost 3 bases, J lost 4 bases, and 7 bases lay in between.

This clonotype was counted a few times. The chain uses TRBV5-1 and TRBJ2-7, with D uncertain. The CDR3 is 12 residues long. Germline-derived CDR1 and CDR2 are SGHRS and YFSETQ. Trimming cost V 7 bases and J 0 bases, with 8 bases left between them. The CDR3 bases are TGCGCCAGCTTTCGCTACTCCTACGAGCAGTACTTC. Translation gives CASFRYSYEQYF.

About this clonotype itself: Sequence at one end of the junction differs from germline and may be a read error. This chain uses TRBV6-1 with TRBJ2-5; D perhaps matches TRBD1 (5 bases). Germline-derived CDR1 and CDR2 are MNHNS and SASEGT. The CDR3 is 13 residues long. The CDR3 nucleotides read TGTGCCGGCAGGATCCGACAGAAAGAGACCCAGTACTTC. Protein product: CAGRIRQKETQYF.

The chain employs TRBV14 and TRBJ1-1, with a weak D call TRBD1 (5 bases). From germline, CDR1 is SGHDN and CDR2 FVKESK. The CDR3 extends over 17 amino acids. Trimming took 1 base from V and 1 from J, leaving 16 bases between them. This chain's CDR3 is CASSQVYGARWNTEAFF. Written as DNA, the CDR3 is TGTGCCAGCAGCCAAGTATACGGGGCGCGATGGAACACTGAAGCTTTCTTT.